This TCR beta chain was sequenced during a study of blood T cell repertoires in COVID-19. Study-wide background: Both acute and convalescent COVID-19 samples were obtained from the United States, Italy and Spain.

As processed by the authors: Researchers report that nucleated cell counts were estimated from reference gene primer amplification. The protocol was immunoSEQ multiplex PCR, while the TCRdb copy is restricted to in-frame clones and leaves out a portion. That table gives V, J and clone size, and the DNA gave D and trimming. This table has approximately 300,000 clones, roughly 83% appearing once. Germline trimming cut 6 bases from V and 4 bases from J; bases unmatched to any gene: 21. Looked up from germline, CDR1 is MDHEN and CDR2 is SYDVKM. The CDR3 is 19 amino acids. The sequencing input was peripheral blood. The chain recombines TRBV28 with TRBJ1-3, with TRBD1 matching 7 bases. This sequence originates from a woman aged 50 to 60 with acute or convalescent COVID-19. The DNA of the CDR3 is TGTGCCAGCAGCACCCTCCATCACAGGGGACGCGTAGCCGGAAACACCATATATTTT. It yields the protein CASSTLHHRGRVAGNTIYF.